A single T cell receptor beta chain is shown here with its context. The sample is drawn from a study of control samples from healthy donors and cancer patients. Clones were sequenced by immunoSEQ multiplex PCR, and TCRdb holds only the in-frame ones, with some missing. Of roughly 55,000 clones in the sample, 95% to 96% were seen once. The CDR3 covers 16 residues. J gave up 5 bases and V 0 bases, and 6 bases lay outside the gene matches. Germline lookup yields CDR1 ENHRY and CDR2 SYGVKD. The chain employs TRBV10-3 and TRBJ1-5, with 8 bases that match TRBD1. The material sequenced was blood. The clonotype was recovered from a woman younger than 30 in good health. CDR3 sequence: CAISESTDRDDQPQHF. The CDR3 nucleotides read TGTGCCATCAGTGAGTCAACGGACAGGGATGATCAGCCCCAGCATTTT.